This entry features one T cell receptor beta chain sequence. Here immunoSEQ multiplex PCR was the method, and the copy in TCRdb shows in-frame clones only, minus some. This table holds tens of thousands of clones, about 80% found once. Between the trimmed V and J ends, which lost 1 base and 7 bases, there was a span of 12 bases. Germline V gene data show CDR1 as MGHRA and CDR2 as YSYEKL. The CDR3 has 14 amino acids. This sample was taken from a study of OX40 agonist ivuxolimab in advanced cancers. The TCR comes from an adult with an advanced solid tumor such as melanoma, head and neck, liver or kidney cancer. The chain has TRBV4-1 and TRBJ2-3, with a possible D match to TRBD1 (5 bases). The sample consisted of CD4+ or CD8+ T cells sorted from blood, taken in a trial of the OX40 agonist ivuxolimab. The CDR3 DNA follows: TGCGCCAGCAGCCAAGTTAGGGGATTAAATACGCAGTATTTT. It is translated as CASSQVRGLNTQYF.